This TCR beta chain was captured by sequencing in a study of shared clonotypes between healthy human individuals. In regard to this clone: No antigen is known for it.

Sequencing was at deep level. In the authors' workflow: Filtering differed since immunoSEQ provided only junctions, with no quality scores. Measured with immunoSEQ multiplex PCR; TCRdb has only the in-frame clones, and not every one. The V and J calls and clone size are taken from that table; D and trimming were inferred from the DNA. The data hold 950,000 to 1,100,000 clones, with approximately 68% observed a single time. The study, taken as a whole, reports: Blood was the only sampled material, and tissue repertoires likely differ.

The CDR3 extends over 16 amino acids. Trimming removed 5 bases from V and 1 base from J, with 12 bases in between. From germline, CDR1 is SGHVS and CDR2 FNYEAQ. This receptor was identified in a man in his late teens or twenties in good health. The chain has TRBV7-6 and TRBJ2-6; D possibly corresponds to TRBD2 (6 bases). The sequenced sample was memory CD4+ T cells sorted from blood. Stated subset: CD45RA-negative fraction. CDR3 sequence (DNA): TGTGCCAGCAGCGCAACTGGAGGGTCTGGGGCCAACGTCCTGACTTTC. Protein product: CASSATGGSGANVLTF.